This T cell receptor (beta chain) was identified in a study of shared clonotypes between healthy human individuals. Germline lookup yields CDR1 SGHRS and CDR2 YFSETQ. This CDR3 spans 16 amino acids. Trimming cost V 4 bases and J 5 bases; bases outside gene matches: 9. In regard to this clone: No antigen is known for it.

The protocol was immunoSEQ multiplex PCR, while the TCRdb copy is restricted to in-frame clones and leaves out a portion. The sample contains 2,500,000 or so clones, around 93% of which appear only once. Whole-study findings and limits: With four donors compared, approximately 5.5% of naive CD4 clonotypes were shared.

The rearrangement links TRBV5-1 to TRBJ2-7, with TRBD2 matching over 13 bases. The TCR comes from a man aged 18 to 35 in good health. Some clones in this sample may be carry-over from other donors' samples. Sequenced material: naive CD4+ T cells from PBMCs. Subset: CD45RA+ positively selected. CDR3 protein: CASSPTSGRAFHEQYF. For the CDR3, the DNA is TGCGCCAGCAGCCCAACTAGCGGGAGGGCCTTCCACGAGCAGTACTTC. Full variable domain (outside the CDR3, taken from reference TRBV5-1 and TRBJ2-7): KAGVTQTPRYLIKTRGQQVTLSCSPISGHRSVSWYQQTPGQGLQFLFEYFSETQRNKGNFPGRFSGRQFSNSRSEMNVSTLELGDSALYLCASSPTSGRAFHEQYFGPGTRLTVT.